These 5 T cell receptor beta chains were all obtained from the same sample, sequenced in a study of Ad26.COV2.S vaccination and SARS-CoV-2 variants. Sequencing was performed with immunoSEQ multiplex PCR; in TCRdb, only in-frame clones are kept and a portion is missing. The sample includes hundreds of thousands of clones, around nine tenths of them seen just once. Treatment given: roughly 18 received Ad26.COV2.S at low or high dose, single or two shots; roughly 5 received placebo; per-sample allocation not given. Each sample was drawn 63 days after the first injection (of vaccine or placebo). The sequenced sample was peripheral blood, obtained in a trial of Ad26.COV2.S vaccine versus placebo. These receptors were collected from a person between 18 and 59 years old who received the Ad26.COV2.S COVID-19 vaccine or a placebo.

The chain recombines TRBV28 with TRBJ2-3, with TRBD2 matching 11 bases. Germline values: CDR1 MDHEN, CDR2 SYDVKM. There are 19 residues in the CDR3. J gave up 1 base and V 2 bases, and 11 bases lay outside the gene matches. CDR3 nucleotides: TGTGCCAGCAGTTTAATTTTAGCGGGAGGGCGGCTCGGCACAGATACGCAGTATTTT. This codes for CASSLILAGGRLGTDTQYF.

This clone was recorded only once. The chain uses TRBV6-2 or TRBV6-3 and TRBJ1-5; D possibly corresponds to TRBD1 (5 bases). This CDR3 has 17 amino acids. The V end was cut by 4 bases, the J end by 0 bases, with 16 bases between. CDR1 is MNHEY, CDR2 SVGEGT, per germline. DNA for the CDR3: TGTGCCAGCAGTTCCGTAGACAGAGCTTATAGCAATCAGCCCCAGCATTTT. It specifies CASSSVDRAYSNQPQHF.

J is TRBJ1-2 and V is TRBV27, with a weak D call TRBD1 (5 bases). The CDR3 length is 13 residues. The germline V gene has CDR1 MNHEY and CDR2 SMNVEV (reference sequence). With 0 bases removed from V and 8 bases from J, the gap between germline ends came to 10 bases. In DNA form, the CDR3 reads TGTGCCAGCAGTTTATCGGGGGTAGGAGGCTACACCTTC. As protein: CASSLSGVGGYTF.

This chain joins TRBV10-3 and TRBJ2-1; D gene unclear. The V end lost 7 bases, the J end lost 5 bases, and 6 bases lay between the germline ends. CDR1 and CDR2 from the germline V gene are ENHRY and SYGVKD. This CDR3 region has 11 residues. The CDR3: CAIKLNNEQFF. CDR3 nucleotide sequence: TGTGCCATCAAGCTGAACAATGAGCAGTTCTTC.

This chain uses TRBV19 with TRBJ2-1; D is possibly TRBD1 (7 bases). This CDR3 has 15 amino acids. The V gene lost 6 bases and the J gene lost 7 bases, with 19 bases spanning the gap. Germline V gene lookup returns CDR1 LNHDA and CDR2 SQIVND (reference sequence). The CDR3 DNA reads as TGTGCCAGTAGCCTACAGGGGATGGGAGGTAATGAGCAGTTCTTC. Encoded protein: CASSLQGMGGNEQFF.